The T cell receptor beta chain under discussion was sequenced for a study of blood T cell repertoires in COVID-19. About the research overall: T cells, B-cell-depleted T cells, or PBMCs provided the cDNA or gDNA that served as material.

The ends lost 5 bases at V and 5 bases at J; junction bases unmatched: 11. This CDR3 spans 16 amino acids. CDR1 and CDR2 from the germline V gene are LGHDT and YNNKEL (reference sequence). Using immunoSEQ multiplex PCR, the repertoire was profiled, and TCRdb retains in-frame clones only, with some absent. The table shows about 170,000 clones, with 80% to 85% occurring only once. The sequenced material came from peripheral blood. This receptor was identified in a human donor with acute or convalescent COVID-19. The donor label of this sample is uncertain. The chain recombines TRBV3-1 (or the pseudogene TRBV3-2) with TRBJ1-3; 8 positions match TRBD1. CDR3 loop: CASSSGATGGRNTIYF. The CDR3 nucleotides are TGTGCCAGCAGCAGTGGCGCTACAGGGGGTAGAAACACCATATATTTT.